In this sample, the clone carrying this T cell receptor beta chain turned up many times. The sample is drawn from a study of early T cells in non-severe SARS-CoV-2 infection. TCRdb called the 5' RACE reads again in MiXCR, with one record for every CDR3 protein. This sample has some 18,000 distinct CDR3 sequences; over 5% occur once, and the top ten carry over 5.5%. This CDR3 is 13 amino acids long. Germline values: CDR1 SGHAT, CDR2 FQNNGV. V was cut by 3 bases and J by 4 bases, with 9 bases left in between. What was sequenced was whole blood. The chain carries TRBV11-2 and TRBJ2-5, with D possibly being TRBD1 (6 bases). The origin of this receptor is an adult who was a healthcare worker with PCR-confirmed SARS-CoV-2 infection or an uninfected control (not recorded which). Here the CDR3 DNA reads TGTGCCAGCAGCTTCAACAGGGCAGAGACCCAGTACTTC. It translates to CASSFNRAETQYF. Filled out from reference TRBV11-2 and TRBJ2-5, the complete variable domain reads EAGVAQSPRYKIIEKRQSVAFWCNPISGHATLYWYQQILGQGPKLLIQFQNNGVVDDSQLPKDRFSAERLKGVDSTLKIQPAKLEDSAVYLCASSFNRAETQYFGPGTRLLVL.